One TCR beta chain is described in this entry. This sample was taken from a study of shared clonotypes between healthy human individuals. The CDR3 has 16 amino acids. Repertoires were generated with immunoSEQ multiplex PCR, while TCRdb's copy carries only in-frame clones and drops some. Of approximately 1.5 million clones listed, roughly 98% are singletons. The clonotype was recovered from a man between 25 and 39 years old in good health. The V and J genes are TRBV21-1 and TRBJ2-7; the tabulated D call, TRBD1, remains unverified against the DNA. TRBV21-1 is listed as a pseudogene. What was sequenced was naive CD4+ T cells sorted from blood. The subset denotes: CD45RA+ positively selected. CDR3 bases: TGTGCCAGCAGCAAAGACAGGGATCGGTTTACCTACGAGCAGTACTTC. Translating it yields CASSKDRDRFTYEQYF.